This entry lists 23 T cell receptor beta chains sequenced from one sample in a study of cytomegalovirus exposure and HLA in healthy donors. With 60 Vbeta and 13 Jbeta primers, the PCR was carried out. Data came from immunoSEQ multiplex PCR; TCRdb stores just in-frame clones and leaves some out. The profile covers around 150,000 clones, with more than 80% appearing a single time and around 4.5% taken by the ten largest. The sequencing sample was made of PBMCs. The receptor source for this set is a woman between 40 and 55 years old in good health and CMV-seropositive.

In nucleotides, the CDR3 is TGTGCCAGCAGCTCCCCCGCGGGGATCGAGCAGTACTTC. It translates to CASSSPAGIEQYF. V usage is TRBV5-4 and J usage is TRBJ2-7, with a possible D match to TRBD2 (6 bases). Germline loops: CDR1 SGHNT, CDR2 YYREEE (reference sequence). Trimming took off 3 bases at V and 6 bases at J, with 13 bases between the two ends. The CDR3 consists of 13 residues. Full variable domain (rest looked up from reference TRBV5-4 and TRBJ2-7): ETGVTQSPTHLIKTRGQQVTLRCSSQSGHNTVSWYQQALGQGPQFIFQYYREEENGRGNFPPRFSGLQFPNYSSELNVNALELDDSALYLCASSSPAGIEQYFGPGTRLTVT.

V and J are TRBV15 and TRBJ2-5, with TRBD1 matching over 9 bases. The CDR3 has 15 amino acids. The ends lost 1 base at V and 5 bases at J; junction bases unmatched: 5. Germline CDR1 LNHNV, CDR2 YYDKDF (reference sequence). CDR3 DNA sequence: TGTGCCACCAGCAGAGGGGGACAGGGTGTTGAGACCCAGTACTTC. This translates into CATSRGGQGVETQYF.

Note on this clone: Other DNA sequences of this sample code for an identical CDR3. CDR3 sequence: CASSYRQGGGYTF. The DNA of the CDR3 is TGTGCCAGCAGTTACCGCCAGGGCGGCGGCTACACCTTC. The chain employs TRBV6-5 and TRBJ1-2, with a possible D match to TRBD1 (5 bases). Germline V gives CDR1 MNHEY, CDR2 SVGAGI. This CDR3 has 13 residues. Trimming removed 2 bases from V and 8 bases from J, with 12 bases in between.

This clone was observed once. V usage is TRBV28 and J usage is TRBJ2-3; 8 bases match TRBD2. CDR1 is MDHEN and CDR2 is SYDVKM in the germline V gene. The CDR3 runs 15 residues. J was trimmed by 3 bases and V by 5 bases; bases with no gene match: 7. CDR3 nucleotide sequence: TGTGCCAGCAGTATGTTAGCGGGGTCTACAGATACGCAGTATTTT. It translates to CASSMLAGSTDTQYF.

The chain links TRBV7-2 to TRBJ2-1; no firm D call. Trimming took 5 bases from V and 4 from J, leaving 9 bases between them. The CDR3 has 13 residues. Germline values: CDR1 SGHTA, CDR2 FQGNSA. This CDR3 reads CASSRELYNEQFF. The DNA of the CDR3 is TGTGCCAGCAGCCGAGAACTATACAATGAGCAGTTCTTC.

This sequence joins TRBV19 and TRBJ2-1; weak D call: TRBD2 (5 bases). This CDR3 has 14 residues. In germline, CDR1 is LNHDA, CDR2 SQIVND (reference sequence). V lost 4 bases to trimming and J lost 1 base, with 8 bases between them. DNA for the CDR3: TGTGCCAGTAGTAAGGCGGGTTCCTACAATGAGCAGTTCTTC. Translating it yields CASSKAGSYNEQFF.

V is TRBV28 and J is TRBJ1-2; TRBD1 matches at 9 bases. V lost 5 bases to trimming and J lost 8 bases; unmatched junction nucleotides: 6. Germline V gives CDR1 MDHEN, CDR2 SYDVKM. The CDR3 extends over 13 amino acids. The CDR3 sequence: CASSEQGARGYTF. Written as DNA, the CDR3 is TGTGCCAGCAGTGAACAGGGGGCGCGAGGCTACACCTTC.

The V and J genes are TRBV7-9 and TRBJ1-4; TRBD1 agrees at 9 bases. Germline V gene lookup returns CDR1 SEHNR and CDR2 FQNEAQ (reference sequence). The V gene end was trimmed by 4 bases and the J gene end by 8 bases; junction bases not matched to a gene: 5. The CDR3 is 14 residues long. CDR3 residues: CASSSQGAREKLFF. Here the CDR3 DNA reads TGTGCCAGCAGCTCACAGGGGGCGCGGGAAAAACTGTTTTTT. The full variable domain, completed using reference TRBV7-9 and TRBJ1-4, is DTGVSQNPRHKITKRGQNVTFRCDPISEHNRLYWYRQTLGQGPEFLTYFQNEAQLEKSRLLSDRFSAERPKGSFSTLEIQRTEQGDSAMYLCASSSQGAREKLFFGSGTQLSVL.

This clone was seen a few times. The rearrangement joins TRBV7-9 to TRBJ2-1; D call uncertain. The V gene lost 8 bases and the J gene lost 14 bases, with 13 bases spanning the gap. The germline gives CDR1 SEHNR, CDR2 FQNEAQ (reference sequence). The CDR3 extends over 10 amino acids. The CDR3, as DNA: TGTGCCAGCGGCAGTCCCCAGGAGTTCTTC. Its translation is CASGSPQEFF. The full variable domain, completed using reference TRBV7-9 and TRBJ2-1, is DTGVSQNPRHKITKRGQNVTFRCDPISEHNRLYWYRQTLGQGPEFLTYFQNEAQLEKSRLLSDRFSAERPKGSFSTLEIQRTEQGDSAMYLCASGSPQEFFGPGTRLTVL.

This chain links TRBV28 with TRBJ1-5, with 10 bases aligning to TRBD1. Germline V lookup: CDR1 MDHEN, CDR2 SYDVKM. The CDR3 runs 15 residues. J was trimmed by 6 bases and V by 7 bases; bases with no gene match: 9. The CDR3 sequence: CASNPGTGVSQPQHF. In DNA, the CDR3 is TGTGCCAGCAATCCCGGGACAGGGGTATCTCAGCCCCAGCATTTT. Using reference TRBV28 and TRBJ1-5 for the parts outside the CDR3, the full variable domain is DVKVTQSSRYLVKRTGEKVFLECVQDMDHENMFWYRQDPGLGLRLIYFSYDVKMKEKGDIPEGYSVSREKKERFSLILESASTNQTSMYLCASNPGTGVSQPQHFGDGTRLSIL.

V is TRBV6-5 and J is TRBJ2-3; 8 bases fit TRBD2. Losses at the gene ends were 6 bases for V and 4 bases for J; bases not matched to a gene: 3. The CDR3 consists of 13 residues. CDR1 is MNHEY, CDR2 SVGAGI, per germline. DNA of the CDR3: TGTGCCAGCAGGCCGGGGGGGCCAGATACGCAGTATTTT. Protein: CASRPGGPDTQYF.

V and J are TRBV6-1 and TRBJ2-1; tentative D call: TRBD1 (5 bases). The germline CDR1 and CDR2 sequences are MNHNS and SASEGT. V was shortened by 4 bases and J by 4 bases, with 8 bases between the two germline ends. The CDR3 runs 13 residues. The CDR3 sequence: CASSADSYNEQFF. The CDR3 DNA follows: TGTGCCAGCAGTGCTGACAGTTACAATGAGCAGTTCTTC.

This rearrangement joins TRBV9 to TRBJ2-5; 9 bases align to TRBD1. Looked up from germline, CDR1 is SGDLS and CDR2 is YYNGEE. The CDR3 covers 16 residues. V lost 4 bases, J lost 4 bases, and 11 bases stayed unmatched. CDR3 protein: CASSPQGDRALETQYF. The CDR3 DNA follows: TGTGCCAGCAGCCCCCAAGGGGACAGGGCGTTAGAGACCCAGTACTTC. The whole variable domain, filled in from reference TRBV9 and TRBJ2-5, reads DSGVTQTPKHLITATGQRVTLRCSPRSGDLSVYWYQQSLDQGLQFLIQYYNGEERAKGNILERFSAQQFPDLHSELNLSSLELGDSALYFCASSPQGDRALETQYFGPGTRLLVL.

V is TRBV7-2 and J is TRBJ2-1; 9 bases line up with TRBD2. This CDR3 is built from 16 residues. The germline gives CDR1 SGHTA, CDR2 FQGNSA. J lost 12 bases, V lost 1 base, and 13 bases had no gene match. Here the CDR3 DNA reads TGTGCCAGCAGCTTAGATGGCGTCGTTCTAGCGGGGCGGCAGTTCTTC. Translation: CASSLDGVVLAGRQFF. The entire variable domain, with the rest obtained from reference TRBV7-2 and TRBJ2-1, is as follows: GAGVSQSPSNKVTEKGKDVELRCDPISGHTALYWYRQSLGQGLEFLIYFQGNSAPDKSGLPSDRFSAERTGGSVSTLTIQRTQQEDSAVYLCASSLDGVVLAGRQFFGPGTRLTVL.

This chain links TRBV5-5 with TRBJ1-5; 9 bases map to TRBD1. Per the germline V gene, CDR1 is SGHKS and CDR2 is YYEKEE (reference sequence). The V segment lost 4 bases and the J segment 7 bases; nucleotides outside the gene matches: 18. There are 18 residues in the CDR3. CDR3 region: CASSLAFRDRVQGQPQHF. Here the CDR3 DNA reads TGTGCCAGCAGCCTTGCCTTCCGGGACAGGGTTCAGGGCCAGCCCCAGCATTTT. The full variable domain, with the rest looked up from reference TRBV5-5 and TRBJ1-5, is DAGVTQSPTHLIKTRGQQVTLRCSPISGHKSVSWYQQVLGQGPQFIFQYYEKEERGRGNFPDRFSARQFPNYSSELNVNALLLGDSALYLCASSLAFRDRVQGQPQHFGDGTRLSIL.

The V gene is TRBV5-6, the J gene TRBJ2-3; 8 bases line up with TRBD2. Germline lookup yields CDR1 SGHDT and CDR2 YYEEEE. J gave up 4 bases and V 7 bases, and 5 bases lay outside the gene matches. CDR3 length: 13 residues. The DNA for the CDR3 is TGTGCCAGCTCGGGGGGGCCAGCAGATACGCAGTATTTT. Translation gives CASSGGPADTQYF.

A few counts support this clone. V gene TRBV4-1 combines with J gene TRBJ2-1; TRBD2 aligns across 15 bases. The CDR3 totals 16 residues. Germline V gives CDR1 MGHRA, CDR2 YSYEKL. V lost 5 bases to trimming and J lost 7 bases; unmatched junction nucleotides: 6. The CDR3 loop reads CASSVLGTSGRNEQFF. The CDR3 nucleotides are TGCGCCAGCAGCGTTTTGGGGACTAGCGGGAGGAATGAGCAGTTCTTC.

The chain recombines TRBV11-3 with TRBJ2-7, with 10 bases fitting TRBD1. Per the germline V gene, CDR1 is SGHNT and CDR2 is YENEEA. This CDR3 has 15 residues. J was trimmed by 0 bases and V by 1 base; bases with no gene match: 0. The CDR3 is CASSLGTGGSYEQYF. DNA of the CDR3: TGTGCCAGCAGCTTAGGGACAGGGGGCTCCTACGAGCAGTACTTC. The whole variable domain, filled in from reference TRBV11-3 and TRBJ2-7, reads EAGVVQSPRYKIIEKKQPVAFWCNPISGHNTLYWYLQNLGQGPELLIRYENEEAVDDSQLPKDRFSAERLKGVDSTLKIQPAELGDSAVYLCASSLGTGGSYEQYFGPGTRLTVT.

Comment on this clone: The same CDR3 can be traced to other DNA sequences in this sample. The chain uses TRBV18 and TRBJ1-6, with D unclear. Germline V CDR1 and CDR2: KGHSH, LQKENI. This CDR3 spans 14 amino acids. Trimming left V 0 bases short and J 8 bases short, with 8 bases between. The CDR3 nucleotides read TGTGCCAGCTCACCACCGTCGGTAGATTCACCCCTCCACTTT. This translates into CASSPPSVDSPLHF.

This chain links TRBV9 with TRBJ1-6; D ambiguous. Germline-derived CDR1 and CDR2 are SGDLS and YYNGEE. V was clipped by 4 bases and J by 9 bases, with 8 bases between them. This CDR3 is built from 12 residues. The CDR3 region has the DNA TGTGCCAGCAGCCCCCCGGGTTCACCCCTCCACTTT. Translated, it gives CASSPPGSPLHF.

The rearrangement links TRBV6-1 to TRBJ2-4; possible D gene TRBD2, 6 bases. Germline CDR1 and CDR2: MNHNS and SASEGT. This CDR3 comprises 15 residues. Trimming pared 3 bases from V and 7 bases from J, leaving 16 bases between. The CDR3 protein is CASSEGGIFGNIQYF. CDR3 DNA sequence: TGTGCCAGCAGTGAGGGGGGAATATTTGGTAACATTCAGTACTTC.

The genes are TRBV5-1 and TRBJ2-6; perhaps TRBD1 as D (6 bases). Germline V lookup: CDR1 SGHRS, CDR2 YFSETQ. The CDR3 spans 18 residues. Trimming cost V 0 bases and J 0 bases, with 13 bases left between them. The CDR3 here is CASSLVTGPSSGANVLTF. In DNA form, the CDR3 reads TGCGCCAGCAGCTTGGTTACAGGGCCCAGCTCTGGGGCCAACGTCCTGACTTTC.

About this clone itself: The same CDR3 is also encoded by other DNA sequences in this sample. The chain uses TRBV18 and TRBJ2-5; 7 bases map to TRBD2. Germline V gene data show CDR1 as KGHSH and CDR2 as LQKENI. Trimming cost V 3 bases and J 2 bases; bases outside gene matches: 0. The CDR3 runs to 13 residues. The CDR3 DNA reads TGTGCCAGCTCACCGGGACTACAAGAGACCCAGTACTTC. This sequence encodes CASSPGLQETQYF.